Listed below are T cell receptor beta chains from one sample, sequenced in a study of CD8+CD57+ T cells in acquired aplastic anemia. TCRdb used MiXCR to reprocess the reads, holding one entry per CDR3 protein. The sample consists of over 45,000 distinct CDR3 sequences, 70% to 80% of them appearing once. The sample consisted of sorted CD4+, CD8+, or CD8+CD57+ T cells (not recorded which) from PBMCs. The receptors stem from a human donor in good health, serving as a control. Both conserved end residues are part of each CDR3. A D gene is named only where the DNA matches it firmly. Clone size is shown for a subset of rows, as once, few, many or a class of expanded clone.

NA,NA,11,TRBV25-1,TRBJ1-2,TGTGCCAGCAGTGGGGGGGACGGCTACACCTTC,CASSGGDGYTF
NA,NA,13,TRBV20-1,TRBJ2-7,TGCAGTGCACGCGGGCCGGACTCCTACGAGCAGTACTTC,CSARGPDSYEQYF
NA,NA,13,TRBV5-1,TRBJ2-3,TGCGCCAGCAGCGAACAGGGTTCAGATACGCAGTATTTT,CASSEQGSDTQYF
NA,many,13,TRBV20-1,TRBJ2-1,TGCAGTGCTACCGGAGCTAATTACAATGAGCAGTTCTTC,CSATGANYNEQFF
TRBD1,NA,15,TRBV20-1,TRBJ1-6,TGCAGTGCAAGGACAGGGACTCACTATAATTCACCCCTCCACTTT,CSARTGTHYNSPLHF
TRBD1,few,16,TRBV7-8,TRBJ1-2,TGTGCCAGCAGTGAAGCGAGGGGACAGGGGGTGTATGGCTACACCTTC,CASSEARGQGVYGYTF
TRBD1,NA,16,TRBV15,TRBJ1-3,TGTGCCACCAGCAGAGAACAGGGGACACCTGGAAACACCATATATTTT,CATSREQGTPGNTIYF
NA,NA,15,TRBV5-1,TRBJ1-2,TGCGCCAGCAGCTATCCGGGACGTGGAACTTCCGGCTACACCTTC,CASSYPGRGTSGYTF
NA,few,15,TRBV6-1,TRBJ1-2,TGTGCCAGCAGTGAAAAGGTCGAGGGAAACTATGGCTACACCTTC,CASSEKVEGNYGYTF
NA,NA,11,TRBV10-3,TRBJ1-2,TGTGCCAGCTCCTCGGGGGGCGGCTACACCTTC,CASSSGGGYTF
TRBD1,NA,15,TRBV6-1,TRBJ2-7,TGTGCCAGCAGTCTTCGTCCGGGACAGAGCTACGAGCAGTACTTC,CASSLRPGQSYEQYF
NA,NA,16,TRBV9,TRBJ2-2,TGTGCCAGCAGCGCGAGGCAGCCGCAGAACACCGGGGAGCTGTTTTTT,CASSARQPQNTGELFF
TRBD1,few,16,TRBV15,TRBJ2-7,TGTGCCACCAGCAGAGAAGGGACAGGGGGACACTACGAGCAGTACTTC,CATSREGTGGHYEQYF
NA,NA,16,TRBV20-1,TRBJ1-6,TGCAGTGCTACAACATCGATCAGGACCTATAATTCACCCCTCCACTTT,CSATTSIRTYNSPLHF
TRBD2,NA,14,TRBV20-1,TRBJ2-7,TGCAGTGCTAGAGGTCTAGCGGGGTGGTACGAGCAGTACTTC,CSARGLAGWYEQYF
NA,NA,14,TRBV5-5,TRBJ1-6,TGTGCCAGCAGCTTAGGGGGTTCGAATTCACCCCTCCACTTT,CASSLGGSNSPLHF
NA,NA,13,TRBV15,TRBJ2-7,TGTGCCACCAGCAGAGATAGGCCCTACGAGCAGTACTTC,CATSRDRPYEQYF
NA,NA,14,TRBV12-3/TRBV12-4,TRBJ1-5,TGTGCCAGCAGTTTTCGGCAGGGTCATCAGCCCCAGCATTTT,CASSFRQGHQPQHF
NA,NA,15,TRBV2,TRBJ1-5,TGTGCCAGCAGTAGGGGCAGGGATAGCGGTCAGCCCCAGCATTTT,CASSRGRDSGQPQHF